This T cell receptor beta chain came from a study of neurological immune-mediated disorders. Study details: About 90% of the roughly 34 multiple sclerosis patients had relapsing-remitting disease; 3 had secondary progressive.

The cDNA was synthesized by means of template-switch 5'RACE, which was carried out with 10-nucleotide random UMIs. From the 5' RACE reads, TCRdb called clonotypes with MiXCR, one entry per CDR3 protein. The table shows 52,000 or so distinct CDR3 sequences, with about 4% occurring only once. The CDR3 is made up of 15 amino acids. Germline V gene lookup returns CDR1 DFQATT and CDR2 SNEGSKA (reference sequence). Germline trimming cut 3 bases from V and 7 bases from J; bases unmatched to any gene: 6. This clonotype was recorded many times. Sequenced input: CD4+ T cells from blood. The rearrangement joins TRBV20-1 to TRBJ1-6, with 10 bases lining up with TRBD1. This TCR was sampled from a woman in her thirties or forties with multiple sclerosis. The CDR3 loop reads CSASAGQGRNSPLHF. DNA for the CDR3: TGCAGTGCTAGCGCGGGACAGGGGAGAAATTCACCCCTCCACTTT.